The clone carrying this TCR beta chain was observed a few times. The antigen is unknown. Study-level points and caveats: Whole repertoires were not studied in the larger cohort, only one V-J beta rearrangement. In terms of TCR gene usage, tumor memory CD4+ T cells clustered together with blood and lymph node memory CD4+ cells, as well as with lymph node naive CD4+ cells.

Full-length variable regions came from constant-region reverse primers plus semi-nested Nested Universal Primer A PCR. TCRdb called the 5' RACE reads again in MiXCR, with one record for every CDR3 protein. The sample includes roughly 8,400 distinct CDR3 sequences, around three fifths of them seen just once. This TCR was recovered from a female donor with breast cancer. The sample taken for sequencing was tumor-infiltrating memory CD4+ T cells sorted from the breast tumor. The subset denotes: memory CD4+ T cells, CD4+CD45RO+CD25-.

CDR3: CASTTTGQGTYGYTF. In DNA, the CDR3 is TGTGCCAGCACCACCACAGGACAGGGAACATATGGCTACACCTTC. V is TRBV7-2 and J is TRBJ1-2, with 8 nucleotides matching TRBD1. From germline, CDR1 is SGHTA and CDR2 FQGNSA. The junction had 12 bases not matched to a gene; V was cut back by 7 bases and J by 5 bases. This CDR3 is 15 amino acids long.